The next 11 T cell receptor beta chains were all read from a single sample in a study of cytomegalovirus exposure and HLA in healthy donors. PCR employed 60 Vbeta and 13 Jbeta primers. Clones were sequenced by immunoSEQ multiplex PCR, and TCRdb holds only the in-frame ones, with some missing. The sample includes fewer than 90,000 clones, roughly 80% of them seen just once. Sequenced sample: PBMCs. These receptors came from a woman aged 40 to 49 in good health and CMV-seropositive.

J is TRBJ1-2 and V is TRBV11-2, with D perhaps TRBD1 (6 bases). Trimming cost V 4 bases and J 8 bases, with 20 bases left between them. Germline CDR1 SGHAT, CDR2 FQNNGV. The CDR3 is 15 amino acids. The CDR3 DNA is TGTGCCAGCAGCTCGGAACAAGACAGGCACGAAGGCTACACCTTC. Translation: CASSSEQDRHEGYTF.

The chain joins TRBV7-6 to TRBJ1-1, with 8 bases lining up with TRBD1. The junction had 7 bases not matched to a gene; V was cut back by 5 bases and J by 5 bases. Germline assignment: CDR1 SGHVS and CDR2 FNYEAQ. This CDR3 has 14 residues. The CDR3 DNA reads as TGTGCCAGCAGCGCGACAGGGGCGGGAACTGAAGCTTTCTTT. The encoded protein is CASSATGAGTEAFF.

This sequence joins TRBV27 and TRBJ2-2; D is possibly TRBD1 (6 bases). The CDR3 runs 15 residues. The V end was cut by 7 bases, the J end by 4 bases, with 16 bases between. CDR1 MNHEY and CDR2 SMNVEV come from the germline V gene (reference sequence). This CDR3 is CASNPLQGSTGELFF. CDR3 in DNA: TGTGCCAGCAATCCCCTACAGGGAAGCACCGGGGAGCTGTTTTTT.

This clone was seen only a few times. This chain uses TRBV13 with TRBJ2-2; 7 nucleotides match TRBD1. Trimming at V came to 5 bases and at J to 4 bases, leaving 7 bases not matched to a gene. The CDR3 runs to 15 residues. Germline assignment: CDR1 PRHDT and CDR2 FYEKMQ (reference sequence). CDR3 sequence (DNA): TGTGCCAGCAGCGAACAGGGGACGAGCACCGGGGAGCTGTTTTTT. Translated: CASSEQGTSTGELFF.

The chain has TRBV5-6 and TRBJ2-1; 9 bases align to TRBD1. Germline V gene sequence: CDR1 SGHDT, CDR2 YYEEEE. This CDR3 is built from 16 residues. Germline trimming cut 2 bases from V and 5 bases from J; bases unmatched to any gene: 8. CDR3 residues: CASSFLRDRVDNEQFF. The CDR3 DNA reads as TGTGCCAGCAGCTTCCTCCGGGACAGGGTTGACAATGAGCAGTTCTTC. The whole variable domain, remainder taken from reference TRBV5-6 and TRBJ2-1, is DAGVTQSPTHLIKTRGQQVTLRCSPKSGHDTVSWYQQALGQGPQFIFQYYEEEERQRGNFPDRFSGHQFPNYSSELNVNALLLGDSALYLCASSFLRDRVDNEQFFGPGTRLTVL.

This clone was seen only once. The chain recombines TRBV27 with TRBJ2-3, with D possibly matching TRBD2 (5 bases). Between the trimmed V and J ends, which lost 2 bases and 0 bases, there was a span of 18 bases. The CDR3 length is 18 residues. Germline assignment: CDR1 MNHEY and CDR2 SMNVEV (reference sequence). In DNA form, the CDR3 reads TGTGCCAGCAGTTTAAGGTTTGGGCTAGCCGACAGCACAGATACGCAGTATTTT. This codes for CASSLRFGLADSTDTQYF.

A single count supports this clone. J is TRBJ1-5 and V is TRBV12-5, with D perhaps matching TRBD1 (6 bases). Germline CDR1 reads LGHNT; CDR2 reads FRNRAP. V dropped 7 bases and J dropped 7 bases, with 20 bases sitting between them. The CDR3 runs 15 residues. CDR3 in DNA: TGTGCTAGTGACGGGGGGGGCATGAACCAACAGCCCCAGCATTTT. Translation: CASDGGGMNQQPQHF.

This chain's CDR3 is CAISESGGDYEQYF. CDR3 DNA: TGTGCCATCAGTGAGTCGGGGGGGGACTACGAGCAGTACTTC. The chain carries TRBV10-3 and TRBJ2-7, with TRBD2 identical over 7 bases. V was pared by 0 bases and J by 3 bases, with 2 bases of the junction left unmatched. This CDR3 spans 14 amino acids. The germline CDR1 and CDR2 sequences are ENHRY and SYGVKD.

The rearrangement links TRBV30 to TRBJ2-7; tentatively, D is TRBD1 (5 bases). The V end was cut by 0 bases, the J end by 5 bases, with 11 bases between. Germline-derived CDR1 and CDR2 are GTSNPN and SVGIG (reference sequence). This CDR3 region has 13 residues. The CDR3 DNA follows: TGTGCCTGGAGTGTAGGGGCCCCAAACGAGCAGTACTTC. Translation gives CAWSVGAPNEQYF.

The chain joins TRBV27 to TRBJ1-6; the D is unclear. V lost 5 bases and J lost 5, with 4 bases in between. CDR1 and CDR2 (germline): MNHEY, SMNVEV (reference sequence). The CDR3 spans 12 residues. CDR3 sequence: CASSPNNSPLHF. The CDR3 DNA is TGTGCCAGCAGTCCCAATAATTCACCCCTCCACTTT.

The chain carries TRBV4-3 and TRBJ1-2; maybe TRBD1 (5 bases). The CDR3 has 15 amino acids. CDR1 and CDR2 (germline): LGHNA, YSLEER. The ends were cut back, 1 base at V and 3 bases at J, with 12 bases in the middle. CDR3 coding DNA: TGCGCCAGCAGCCAAGGACCGCCCAGGGACTATGGCTACACCTTC. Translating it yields CASSQGPPRDYGYTF.